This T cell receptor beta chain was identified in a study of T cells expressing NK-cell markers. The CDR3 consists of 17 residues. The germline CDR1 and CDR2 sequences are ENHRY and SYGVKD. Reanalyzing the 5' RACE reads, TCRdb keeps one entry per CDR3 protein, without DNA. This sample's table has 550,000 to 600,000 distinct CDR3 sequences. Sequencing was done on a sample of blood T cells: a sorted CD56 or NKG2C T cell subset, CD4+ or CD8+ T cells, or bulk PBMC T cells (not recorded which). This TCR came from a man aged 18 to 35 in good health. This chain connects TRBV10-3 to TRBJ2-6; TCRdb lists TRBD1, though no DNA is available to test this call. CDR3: CAIGGTGGDAGANVLTF.